This is a list of T cell receptor beta chains from one sample in a study of post-analysis software for immune sequencing data. TCRdb analysed the PCR reads with MiXCR anew, one entry per CDR3 protein. The table has 650,000 to 850,000 distinct CDR3 sequences, about 43% seen once. The source material was blood. These receptors originate from a girl aged 10 to 17 with multiple sclerosis. Both conserved end residues are trimmed from each CDR3. The order of the fields is J gene, V gene, CDR3 length, clone size, CDR3 protein. Part of the rows lack a size; the others show once, few, many or a class for expanded clones.

TRBJ1-2	TRBV27	13	NA	ASSLGGRGPYGYT
TRBJ2-5	TRBV29-1	9	few	SVEEGQTQY
TRBJ1-2	TRBV15	14	few	ATSGGPTGAAYGYT
TRBJ2-3	TRBV12-3/TRBV12-4	11	NA	ASSLFWADTQY
TRBJ2-7	TRBV9	13	NA	ASSAGTSGHYEQY
TRBJ2-5	TRBV11-2	13	few	ASSLAGRQRETQY
TRBJ2-1	TRBV6-2/TRBV6-3	12	NA	ASSELGVYNEQF
TRBJ2-1	TRBV5-6	17	NA	ASSRIGGSRLSSYNEQF
TRBJ2-4	TRBV29-1	10	NA	SVTGSKNIQY
TRBJ1-2	TRBV5-5	12	few	ASSLELGAAGYT
TRBJ2-3	TRBV27	14	few	ASSPLAQRLTDTQY
TRBJ1-2	TRBV5-1	15	NA	ASSLDPGAVSNYGYT
TRBJ2-1	TRBV29-1	12	NA	SVELARKYNEQF
TRBJ2-7	TRBV6-2/TRBV6-3	12	NA	ASTQTPPTYEQY
TRBJ1-4	TRBV20-1	11	NA	SAVPGQGEKLF
TRBJ2-3	TRBV6-2/TRBV6-3	12	NA	ATSGGYNTDTQY
TRBJ2-1	TRBV3-1	14	NA	ASSQAQGGPNNEQF
TRBJ2-7	TRBV20-1	11	few	SARLPSSYEQY
TRBJ2-2	TRBV5-1	15	few	ASSLRQRTLNTGELF
TRBJ2-3	TRBV7-2	12	NA	ASSYPEVTDTQY